The 3 T cell receptor beta chains in this list originate from one sample, sequenced in a study of technical replicates of blood from a few donors. Libraries were prepared by immunoSEQ multiplex PCR; TCRdb keeps only in-frame clonotypes and omits some of them. The sample shows approximately 75,000 clones, roughly four fifths of them seen only once. The sequencing sample was made of PBMCs. Receptors were obtained from a human donor in good health. Some clones in this sample may be carry-over from other donors' samples.

The CDR3 loop reads CASSLANTAYEQYF. In DNA, the CDR3 is TGTGCCAGCAGCTTAGCTAACACAGCCTACGAGCAGTACTTC. The genes are TRBV7-6 and TRBJ2-7; D gene uncertain. The CDR3 runs 14 residues. Germline V gene sequence: CDR1 SGHVS, CDR2 FNYEAQ. V lost 0 bases, J lost 2 bases, and 8 bases lay in between.

The sample holds one count of this clone. This chain uses TRBV6-1 with TRBJ2-1; D is possibly TRBD2 (6 bases). The CDR3 is made up of 15 amino acids. Deletions cut 8 bases from V and 0 bases from J, with 14 bases between. Germline loops: CDR1 MNHNS, CDR2 SASEGT. CDR3 loop: CASAMAGSSYNEQFF. The CDR3 DNA sequence: TGTGCCAGCGCGATGGCGGGAAGCTCCTACAATGAGCAGTTCTTC.

This chain joins TRBV12-1 and TRBJ2-2; the table's D call, TRBD2, was not checked against the DNA. TRBV12-1 is flagged as a pseudogene. CDR3 length equals 18 residues. CDR3 region: CASSFGGLAGGPAGELFF. As DNA, the CDR3 is TGTGCCAGCAGCTTTGGTGGGCTAGCGGGAGGGCCCGCCGGGGAGCTGTTTTTT.